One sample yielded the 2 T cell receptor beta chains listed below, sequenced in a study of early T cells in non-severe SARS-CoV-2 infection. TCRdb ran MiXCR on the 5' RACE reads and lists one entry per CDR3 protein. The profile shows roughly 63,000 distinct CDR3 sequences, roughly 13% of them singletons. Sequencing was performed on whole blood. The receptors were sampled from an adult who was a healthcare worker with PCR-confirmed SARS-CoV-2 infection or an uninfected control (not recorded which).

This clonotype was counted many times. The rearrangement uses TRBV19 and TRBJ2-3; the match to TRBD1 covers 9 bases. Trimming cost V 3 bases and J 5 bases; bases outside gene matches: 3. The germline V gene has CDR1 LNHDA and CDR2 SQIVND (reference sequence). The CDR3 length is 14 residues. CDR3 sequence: CASSMTGGLDTQYF. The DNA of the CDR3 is TGTGCCAGTAGTATGACAGGGGGGCTAGATACGCAGTATTTT.

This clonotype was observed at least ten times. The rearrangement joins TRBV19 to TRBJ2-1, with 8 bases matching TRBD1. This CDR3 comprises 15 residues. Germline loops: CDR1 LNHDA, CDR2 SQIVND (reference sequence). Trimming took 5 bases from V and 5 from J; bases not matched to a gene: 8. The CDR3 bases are TGTGCCAGTAGTCCGACAGGGGTCGAGAACAATGAGCAGTTCTTC. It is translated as CASSPTGVENNEQFF.